This TCR beta chain was retrieved from a study of cytomegalovirus exposure and HLA in healthy donors. 13 Jbeta primers and 60 Vbeta primers were used for the PCR. Original processing notes: In a later analysis, roughly 11 million of 75 million to 90 million unique beta chains occurred in at least two donors. This table comes from immunoSEQ multiplex PCR, and its TCRdb copy is limited to in-frame clones, with some not included. V and J calls and clone size are those listed in that table; D and trimming were worked out from the DNA. The table lists approximately 110,000 clones, 83% of them singletons. In germline, CDR1 is SGHRS, CDR2 YFSETQ. J was trimmed by 6 bases and V by 0 bases; bases with no gene match: 3. The CDR3 runs to 15 residues.

The source is a man younger than 35 in good health and CMV-seronegative. The chain is built from TRBV5-1 and TRBJ2-1, with TRBD2 identical over 10 bases. Material: PBMCs. The CDR3 DNA is TGCGCCAGCAGCTTGGGGCTAGCGGGGGTCAATGAGCAGTTCTTC. Encoded protein: CASSLGLAGVNEQFF.